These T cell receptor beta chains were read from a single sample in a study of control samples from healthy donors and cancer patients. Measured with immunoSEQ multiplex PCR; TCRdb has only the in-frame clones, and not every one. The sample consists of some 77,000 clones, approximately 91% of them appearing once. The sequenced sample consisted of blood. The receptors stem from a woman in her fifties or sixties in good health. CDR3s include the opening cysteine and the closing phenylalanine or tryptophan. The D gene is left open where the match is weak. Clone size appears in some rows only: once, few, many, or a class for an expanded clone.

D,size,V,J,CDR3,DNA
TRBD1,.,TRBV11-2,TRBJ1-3,CASSAAQGAQGNTIYF,TGTGCCAGCAGCGCCGCCCAGGGGGCGCAAGGAAACACCATATATTTT
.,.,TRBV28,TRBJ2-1,CASSFRDHVRNEQFF,TGTGCCAGCAGTTTCCGGGACCACGTCAGAAATGAGCAGTTCTTC
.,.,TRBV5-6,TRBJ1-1,CASSGAGGWNTEAFF,TGTGCCAGCAGCGGAGCCGGGGGATGGAACACTGAAGCTTTCTTT
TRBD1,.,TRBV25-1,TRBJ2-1,CASSDRQGSYNEQFF,TGTGCCAGCAGTGATCGACAGGGCTCCTACAATGAGCAGTTCTTC
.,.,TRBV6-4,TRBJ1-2,CASSDGFYGYTF,TGTGCCAGCAGTGACGGATTCTATGGCTACACCTTC
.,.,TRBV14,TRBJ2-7,CASSQVIGAYEQYF,TGTGCCAGCAGCCAAGTCATAGGGGCCTACGAGCAGTACTTC
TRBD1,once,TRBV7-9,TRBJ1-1,CASSLPGQGPEAFF,TGTGCCAGCAGCTTACCGGGACAGGGGCCTGAAGCTTTCTTT
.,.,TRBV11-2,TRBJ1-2,CASSLDLSGYTF,TGTGCCAGCAGCTTAGATCTTTCGGGCTACACCTTC
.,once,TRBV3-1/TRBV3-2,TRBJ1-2,CASSQDRLDSRGYGYTF,TGTGCCAGCAGCCAAGATCGGCTTGACTCGAGGGGCTATGGCTACACCTTC
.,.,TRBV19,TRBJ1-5,CASSLLGNQPQHF,TGTGCCAGCAGTCTATTGGGGAATCAGCCCCAGCATTTT
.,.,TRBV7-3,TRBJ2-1,CASSPNGPYNEQFF,TGTGCCAGCAGCCCAAATGGACCCTACAATGAGCAGTTCTTC
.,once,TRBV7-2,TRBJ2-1,CASSPRIGESLGFF,TGTGCCAGCAGCCCCCGGATTGGGGAGTCGTTAGGGTTCTTC
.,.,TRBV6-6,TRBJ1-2,CASSPGDHYGYTF,TGTGCCAGCAGCCCAGGGGATCACTATGGCTACACCTTC
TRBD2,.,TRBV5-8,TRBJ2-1,CASSLLAGGYNEQFF,TGTGCCAGCAGCCTACTAGCGGGAGGCTACAATGAGCAGTTCTTC
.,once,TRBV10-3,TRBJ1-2,CAISERRDNYGYTF,TGTGCCATCAGTGAACGGCGAGACAACTATGGCTACACCTTC
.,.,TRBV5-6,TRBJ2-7,CASSGSYEQYF,TGTGCCAGCAGTGGGTCCTACGAGCAGTACTTC
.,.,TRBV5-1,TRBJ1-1,CASSWTNKNTEAFF,TGCGCCAGCAGCTGGACAAATAAGAACACTGAAGCTTTCTTT
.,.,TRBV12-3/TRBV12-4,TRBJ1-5,CASSLQSNQPQHF,TGTGCCAGCAGTTTACAAAGCAATCAGCCCCAGCATTTT
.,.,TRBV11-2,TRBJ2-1,CASSFPVPHEQFF,TGTGCCAGCAGCTTCCCCGTGCCCCATGAGCAGTTCTTC
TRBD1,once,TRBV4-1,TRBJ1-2,CASSHSGTAVLGYTF,TGCGCCAGCAGCCACTCCGGGACAGCCGTTCTTGGCTACACCTTC
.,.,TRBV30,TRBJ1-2,CAWRQDSNYGYTF,TGTGCCTGGAGACAGGACAGCAACTATGGCTACACCTTC